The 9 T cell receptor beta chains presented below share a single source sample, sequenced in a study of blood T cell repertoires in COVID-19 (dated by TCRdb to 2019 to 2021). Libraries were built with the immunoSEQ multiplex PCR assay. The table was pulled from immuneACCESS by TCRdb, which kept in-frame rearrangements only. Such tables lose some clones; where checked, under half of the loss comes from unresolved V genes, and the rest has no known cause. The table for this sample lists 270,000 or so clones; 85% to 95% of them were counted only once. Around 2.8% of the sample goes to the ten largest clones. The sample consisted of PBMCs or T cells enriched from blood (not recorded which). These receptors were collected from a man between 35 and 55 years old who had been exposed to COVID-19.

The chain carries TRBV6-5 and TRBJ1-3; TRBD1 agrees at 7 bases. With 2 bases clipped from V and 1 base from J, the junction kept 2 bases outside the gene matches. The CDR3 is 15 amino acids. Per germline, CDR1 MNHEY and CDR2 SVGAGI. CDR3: CASSYDRESGNTIYF. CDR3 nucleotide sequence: TGTGCCAGCAGTTACGACAGGGAGTCTGGAAACACCATATATTTT.

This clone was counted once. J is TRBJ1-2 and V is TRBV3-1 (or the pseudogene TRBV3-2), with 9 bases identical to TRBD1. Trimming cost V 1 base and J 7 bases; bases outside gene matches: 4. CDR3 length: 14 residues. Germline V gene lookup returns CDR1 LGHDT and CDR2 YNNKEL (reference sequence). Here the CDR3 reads CASSQVRTGAGYTF. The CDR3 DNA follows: TGTGCCAGCAGCCAAGTGAGGACAGGGGCTGGCTACACCTTC.

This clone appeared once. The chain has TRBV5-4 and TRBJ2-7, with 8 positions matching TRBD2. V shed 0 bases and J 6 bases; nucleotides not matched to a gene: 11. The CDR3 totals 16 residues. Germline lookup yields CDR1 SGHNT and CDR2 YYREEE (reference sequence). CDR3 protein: CASSLAWASGPSEQYF. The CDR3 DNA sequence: TGTGCCAGCAGCTTGGCTTGGGCTAGCGGGCCTAGCGAGCAGTACTTC.

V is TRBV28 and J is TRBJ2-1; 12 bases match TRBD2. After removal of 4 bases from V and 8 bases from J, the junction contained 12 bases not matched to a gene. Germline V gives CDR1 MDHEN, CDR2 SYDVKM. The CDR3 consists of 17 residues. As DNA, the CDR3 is TGTGCCAGCAGTTCGAACAGCCTAGCGGGAGGGCGTCATGAGCAGTTCTTC. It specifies CASSSNSLAGGRHEQFF.

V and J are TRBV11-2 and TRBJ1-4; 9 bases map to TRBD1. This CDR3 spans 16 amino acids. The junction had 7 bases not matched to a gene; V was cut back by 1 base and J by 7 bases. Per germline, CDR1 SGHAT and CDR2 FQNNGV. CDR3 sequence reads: CASSLVTGQGREKLFF. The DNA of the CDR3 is TGTGCCAGCAGCTTAGTTACGGGACAGGGCCGTGAAAAACTGTTTTTT.

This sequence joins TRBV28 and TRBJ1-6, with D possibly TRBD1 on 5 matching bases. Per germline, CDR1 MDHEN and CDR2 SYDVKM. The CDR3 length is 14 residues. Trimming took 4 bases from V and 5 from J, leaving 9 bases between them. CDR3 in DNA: TGTGCCAGCAGTTCCGACAGAAATAATTCACCCCTCCACTTT. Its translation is CASSSDRNNSPLHF.

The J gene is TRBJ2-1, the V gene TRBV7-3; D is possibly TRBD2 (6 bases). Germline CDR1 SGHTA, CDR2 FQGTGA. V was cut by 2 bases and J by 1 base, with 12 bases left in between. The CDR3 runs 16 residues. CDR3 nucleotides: TGTGCCAGCAGCTTAGGACCGCGGGGTTCCTACAATGAGCAGTTCTTC. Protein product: CASSLGPRGSYNEQFF.

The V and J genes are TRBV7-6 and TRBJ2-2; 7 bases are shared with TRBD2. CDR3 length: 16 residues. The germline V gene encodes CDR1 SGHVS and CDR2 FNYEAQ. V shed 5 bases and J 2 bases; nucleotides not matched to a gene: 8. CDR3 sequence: CASSDTSAQNTGELFF. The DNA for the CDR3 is TGTGCCAGCAGCGATACTAGCGCACAAAACACCGGGGAGCTGTTTTTT. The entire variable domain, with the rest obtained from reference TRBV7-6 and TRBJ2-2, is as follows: GAGVSQSPRYKVTKRGQDVALRCDPISGHVSLYWYRQALGQGPEFLTYFNYEAQQDKSGLPNDRFSAERPEGSISTLTIQRTEQRDSAMYRCASSDTSAQNTGELFFGEGSRLTVL.

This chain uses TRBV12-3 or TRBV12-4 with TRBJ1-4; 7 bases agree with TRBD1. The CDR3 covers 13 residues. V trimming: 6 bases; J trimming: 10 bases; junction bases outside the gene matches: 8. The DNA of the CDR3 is TGTGCCAGCAGCCCGGAACAGGGGCCAAAACTGTTTTTT. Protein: CASSPEQGPKLFF.